Each of the 31 T cell receptor beta chains below was sequenced from the same sample in a study of CD8 T cells in Susac syndrome. The RNA input was about 0.45 to 1 ug, and it was reverse transcribed with random hexamers. TCRdb analysed the immunoSEQ multiplex PCR reads with MiXCR anew, one entry per CDR3 protein. The data contain more than 65,000 distinct CDR3 sequences, around 95% of them seen just once; the ten biggest clones take up about 0.6%. Material: CD8+ T cells from PBMCs. These receptors originate from a human donor with multiple sclerosis.

V usage is TRBV5-1 and J usage is TRBJ1-1; D remains ambiguous. The germline V gene encodes CDR1 SGHRS and CDR2 YFSETQ. The V end lost 2 bases, the J end lost 5 bases, and 16 bases lay between the germline ends. The CDR3 contains 15 residues. CDR3 DNA: TGCGCCAGCAGCTTTTTTGAGAGGGCGGGGACTGAAGCTTTCTTT. Translating it yields CASSFFERAGTEAFF. The entire variable domain, with the rest obtained from reference TRBV5-1 and TRBJ1-1, is as follows: KAGVTQTPRYLIKTRGQQVTLSCSPISGHRSVSWYQQTPGQGLQFLFEYFSETQRNKGNFPGRFSGRQFSNSRSEMNVSTLELGDSALYLCASSFFERAGTEAFFGQGTRLTVV.

The chain has TRBV20-1 and TRBJ1-5; no definite D call. V was trimmed by 6 bases and J by 6 bases, leaving 24 bases between them. The CDR3 extends over 16 amino acids. Germline V lookup: CDR1 DFQATT, CDR2 SNEGSKA (reference sequence). This CDR3 reads CSATGSPPTSSQPQHF. The CDR3 DNA is TGCAGTGCCACCGGTTCTCCCCCAACGAGTTCTCAGCCCCAGCATTTT.

This chain connects TRBV5-6 to TRBJ2-7; D is tentatively TRBD1 or TRBD2 (5 bases each). Germline assignment: CDR1 SGHDT and CDR2 YYEEEE. Trimming pared 0 bases from V and 1 base from J, leaving 11 bases between. The CDR3 is made up of 15 amino acids. DNA for the CDR3: TGTGCCAGCAGCTTGGGTTTTGGGGGATCCTACGAGCAGTACTTC. This translates into CASSLGFGGSYEQYF.

J is TRBJ1-5 and V is TRBV20-1, with 7 nucleotides matching TRBD1. Germline V gene data show CDR1 as DFQATT and CDR2 as SNEGSKA (reference sequence). The J segment lost 5 bases and the V segment lost 2 bases, leaving 12 bases of the junction unmatched. This CDR3 has 16 residues. The CDR3 sequence: CSARPRQGTSDQPQHF. The CDR3 nucleotides read TGCAGTGCTAGACCCCGACAGGGTACGAGTGATCAGCCCCAGCATTTT.

The V gene is TRBV20-1, the J gene TRBJ2-1; TRBD1 might be the D (5 bases). Germline V gene data show CDR1 as DFQATT and CDR2 as SNEGSKA (reference sequence). The CDR3 has 14 residues. The ends were cut back, 0 bases at V and 2 bases at J, with 8 bases in the middle. Here the CDR3 reads CSARDQGAYNEQFF. The CDR3 bases are TGCAGTGCTAGAGATCAAGGGGCCTACAATGAGCAGTTCTTC.

This chain links TRBV20-1 with TRBJ2-5, with D maybe TRBD1 (6 bases). Trimming cost V 3 bases and J 0 bases, with 17 bases left between them. Germline CDR1 is DFQATT and CDR2 is SNEGSKA (reference sequence). The CDR3 length is 16 residues. CDR3 region: CSASNAGRGYQETQYF. The DNA of the CDR3 is TGCAGTGCTAGTAACGCGGGCAGGGGCTACCAAGAGACCCAGTACTTC.

This clonotype has only one observation. This sequence joins TRBV30 and TRBJ2-7, with TRBD1 matching 7 bases. Germline-derived CDR1 and CDR2 are GTSNPN and SVGIG (reference sequence). This CDR3 region has 14 residues. Unmatched junction bases numbered 10, after V lost 6 bases and J lost 2 bases. This chain's CDR3 is CACAPGQLPYEQYF. DNA for the CDR3: TGTGCCTGCGCACCGGGACAGTTACCCTACGAGCAGTACTTC. Looking up the rest from reference TRBV30 and TRBJ2-7 gives the full variable domain: SQTIHQWPATLVQPVGSPLSLECTVEGTSNPNLYWYRQAAGRGLQLLFYSVGIGQISSEVPQNLSASRPQDRQFILSSKKLLLSDSGFYLCACAPGQLPYEQYFGPGTRLTVT.

V is TRBV11-2 and J is TRBJ1-2; 9 nucleotides line up with TRBD1. The V gene's germline CDR1 is SGHAT and CDR2 FQNNGV. V was clipped by 5 bases and J by 7 bases; unmatched bases: 5. The CDR3 is 13 residues long. The CDR3 here is CASSPGQGSGYTF. The CDR3 DNA sequence: TGTGCCAGCAGCCCGGGACAGGGAAGTGGCTACACCTTC.

V is TRBV29-1 and J is TRBJ2-5, with TRBD2 matching over 8 bases. The CDR3 extends over 15 amino acids. Germline lookup yields CDR1 SQVTM and CDR2 ANQGSEA. V dropped 0 bases and J dropped 7; count of bases not matched to a gene: 10. DNA of the CDR3: TGCAGCGTTGAAGATCTTCCAGCGGGAGTTCGGACCCAGTACTTC. Encoded protein: CSVEDLPAGVRTQYF.

The chain employs TRBV7-9 and TRBJ2-1; 16 bases align to TRBD2. Germline CDR1 reads SEHNR; CDR2 reads FQNEAQ (reference sequence). V was pared by 6 bases and J by 9 bases, with 14 bases of the junction left unmatched. The CDR3 is 18 residues long. CDR3 in amino acids: CASRQEPGLAGGPGEQFF. The CDR3 bases are TGTGCCAGCAGGCAAGAACCGGGACTAGCGGGAGGGCCTGGTGAGCAGTTCTTC.

The chain joins TRBV19 to TRBJ2-7, with D unclear. Germline V gene lookup returns CDR1 LNHDA and CDR2 SQIVND (reference sequence). V lost 8 bases, J lost 2 bases, and 7 bases lay in between. The CDR3 sequence is 11 residues long. CDR3 loop: CASFGPYEQYF. CDR3 DNA sequence: TGTGCCAGTTTCGGCCCCTACGAGCAGTACTTC.

The V and J genes are TRBV20-1 and TRBJ2-1; the match to TRBD2 covers 10 bases. This CDR3 has 17 residues. J lost 6 bases, V lost 0 bases, and 11 bases had no gene match. Germline lookup yields CDR1 DFQATT and CDR2 SNEGSKA (reference sequence). CDR3 region: CSAREKGASGSSNEQFF. The CDR3 nucleotides are TGCAGTGCTAGAGAGAAAGGGGCTAGCGGGAGTAGCAATGAGCAGTTCTTC.

The CDR3 loop is CASSPGGESSYEQYF. CDR3 bases: TGTGCCAGCAGTCCCGGCGGGGAGAGCTCCTACGAGCAGTACTTC. This rearrangement joins TRBV28 to TRBJ2-7, with D perhaps TRBD2 (6 bases). The CDR3 has 15 amino acids. Trimming left V 5 bases short and J 0 bases short, with 14 bases between. Per the germline V gene, CDR1 is MDHEN and CDR2 is SYDVKM.

V and J are TRBV30 and TRBJ2-3; no definite D call. V was cut by 5 bases and J by 3 bases, with 6 bases left in between. Germline V gives CDR1 GTSNPN, CDR2 SVGIG (reference sequence). The CDR3 spans 11 residues. The CDR3 loop reads CAWLWTDTQYF. In nucleotides, the CDR3 is TGTGCCTGGTTATGGACAGATACGCAGTATTTT.

This chain links TRBV3-1 with TRBJ2-3; a possible D gene is TRBD2 (5 bases). V was cut by 0 bases and J by 1 base, with 14 bases left in between. From germline, CDR1 is LGHDT and CDR2 YNNKEL (reference sequence). This CDR3 region has 17 residues. CDR3 DNA sequence: TGTGCCAGCAGCCAAGATATAAGCGGATGGGGCACAGATACGCAGTATTTT. Protein sequence: CASSQDISGWGTDTQYF.

Here the CDR3 DNA reads TGTGCCAGCAGTTCCACAGGGGGCTGGTACAATGAGCAGTTCTTC. Protein product: CASSSTGGWYNEQFF. The chain recombines TRBV12-3 or TRBV12-4 with TRBJ2-1, with 9 bases identical to TRBD1. The ends lost 4 bases at V and 4 bases at J; junction bases unmatched: 5. The CDR3 is 15 residues long.

The rearrangement joins TRBV9 to TRBJ1-1, with a possible D match to TRBD1 (5 bases). The CDR3 has 12 residues. The germline V gene has CDR1 SGDLS and CDR2 YYNGEE. V was cut by 7 bases and J by 6 bases, with 13 bases left in between. The CDR3: CASSQDKAEAFF. For the CDR3, the DNA is TGTGCCAGCTCACAGGATAAGGCTGAAGCTTTCTTT.

This chain joins TRBV20-1 and TRBJ1-2; 10 bases are a match to TRBD1. This CDR3 comprises 16 residues. J gave up 3 bases and V 0 bases, and 7 bases lay outside the gene matches. Germline V gene data show CDR1 as DFQATT and CDR2 as SNEGSKA (reference sequence). CDR3 bases: TGCAGTGCTAGAGATCAGACAGGGGGCAAGTACTATGGCTACACCTTC. This codes for CSARDQTGGKYYGYTF.

V and J are TRBV5-6 and TRBJ2-1, with TRBD2 matching 9 bases. Germline values: CDR1 SGHDT, CDR2 YYEEEE. This CDR3 spans 16 amino acids. J lost 12 bases, V lost 4 bases, and 17 bases had no gene match. The CDR3 here is CASSPPWREGHNGQFF. The DNA for the CDR3 is TGTGCCAGCAGCCCCCCGTGGCGGGAGGGTCACAACGGGCAGTTCTTC.

The genes are TRBV9 and TRBJ1-3; TRBD1 matches 8 bases. Germline trimming cut 5 bases from V and 4 bases from J; bases unmatched to any gene: 14. CDR1 SGDLS and CDR2 YYNGEE come from the germline V gene. The CDR3 is 17 amino acids. The CDR3 DNA reads TGTGCCAGCAGACCCGGGACAGGATCCGCCGGGGGAAACACCATATATTTT. It codes for CASRPGTGSAGGNTIYF.

This clonotype was detected only once. The chain couples TRBV9 to TRBJ1-1, with D possibly TRBD1 on 5 matching bases. Germline V gene data show CDR1 as SGDLS and CDR2 as YYNGEE. The CDR3 extends over 15 amino acids. Trimming left V 2 bases short and J 5 bases short, with 16 bases between. CDR3 protein: CASSVDGAGGTEAFF. The CDR3 DNA is TGTGCCAGCAGCGTCGACGGGGCCGGGGGAACTGAAGCTTTCTTT.

The chain has TRBV7-9 and TRBJ1-1; a possible D gene is TRBD1 (5 bases). The V and J ends lost 11 bases and 1 base respectively, with 14 bases between them. The germline V gene has CDR1 SEHNR and CDR2 FQNEAQ (reference sequence). The CDR3 is 13 amino acids. In DNA, the CDR3 is TGTGCCGTCTCTCCAGGGTCGAACACTGAAGCTTTCTTT. It codes for CAVSPGSNTEAFF. Supplemented by reference TRBV7-9 and TRBJ1-1, the full variable domain reads DTGVSQNPRHKITKRGQNVTFRCDPISEHNRLYWYRQTLGQGPEFLTYFQNEAQLEKSRLLSDRFSAERPKGSFSTLEIQRTEQGDSAMYLCAVSPGSNTEAFFGQGTRLTVV.

The V gene is TRBV7-9, the J gene TRBJ2-7; D is undetermined. This CDR3 contains 15 residues. Trimming left V 2 bases short and J 0 bases short, with 11 bases between. Germline V CDR1 and CDR2: SEHNR, FQNEAQ (reference sequence). CDR3 DNA sequence: TGTGCCAGCAGCTTATGGCCCGGCAGCTCCTACGAGCAGTACTTC. Protein: CASSLWPGSSYEQYF.

The chain carries TRBV7-9 and TRBJ1-1; 9 positions match TRBD1. After removal of 5 bases from V and 4 bases from J, the junction contained 8 bases not matched to a gene. Germline CDR1 reads SEHNR; CDR2 reads FQNEAQ (reference sequence). This CDR3 region has 15 residues. CDR3 in DNA: TGTGCCAGCAGCAAGGACAGGGGTACTCGCACTGAAGCTTTCTTT. Translating it yields CASSKDRGTRTEAFF.

This chain joins TRBV7-3 and TRBJ2-2, with D unresolved. Trimming removed 1 base from V and 4 bases from J, with 4 bases in between. Looked up from germline, CDR1 is SGHTA and CDR2 is FQGTGA. The CDR3 consists of 13 residues. CDR3 nucleotide sequence: TGTGCCAGCAGCTTAATGTCCACCGGGGAGCTGTTTTTT. Translation: CASSLMSTGELFF.

This rearrangement joins TRBV30 to TRBJ2-7, with D unclear. The CDR3 is 14 residues long. CDR1 is GTSNPN, CDR2 SVGIG, per germline (reference sequence). V was trimmed by 2 bases and J by 4 bases, leaving 15 bases between them. The CDR3 coding sequence is TGTGCCTGGAGTTGGCAGGACCCTCTTTACGAGCAGTACTTC. It encodes CAWSWQDPLYEQYF.

The chain combines TRBV27 with TRBJ1-5, with unresolved D. Germline assignment: CDR1 MNHEY and CDR2 SMNVEV (reference sequence). There are 14 residues in the CDR3. V was pared by 4 bases and J by 2 bases, with 9 bases between. The CDR3 loop is CASSWQSGNQPQHF. CDR3 in DNA: TGTGCCAGCAGTTGGCAGTCGGGCAATCAGCCCCAGCATTTT.

The chain recombines TRBV20-1 with TRBJ2-5; maybe TRBD1 (6 bases). Trimming stripped 6 bases from V and 4 bases from J, with 12 bases between. Germline V gene sequence: CDR1 DFQATT, CDR2 SNEGSKA (reference sequence). CDR3 length equals 12 residues. In DNA form, the CDR3 reads TGCAGTGCCCAGGGGTGGGCAGAGACCCAGTACTTC. Translated, it gives CSAQGWAETQYF.

The chain employs TRBV27 and TRBJ1-3, with 8 nucleotides matching TRBD1. Per germline, CDR1 MNHEY and CDR2 SMNVEV (reference sequence). The V and J ends lost 6 bases and 3 bases, in that order; junction bases with no gene match: 7. This CDR3 contains 15 residues. The CDR3 DNA follows: TGTGCCAGCAGCCAAACAGGGGGAGGTGGAAACACCATATATTTT. Its protein product is CASSQTGGGGNTIYF.

The chain is built from TRBV28 and TRBJ2-7, with a possible D match to TRBD1 (6 bases). The germline V gene encodes CDR1 MDHEN and CDR2 SYDVKM. The V gene lost 5 bases and the J gene lost 2 bases, with 19 bases spanning the gap. The CDR3 extends over 16 amino acids. The CDR3 DNA reads as TGTGCCAGCAGTCCGTACCCCATCAGGGGCCCCTACGAGCAGTACTTC. Translating it yields CASSPYPIRGPYEQYF.

The chain uses TRBV4-1 and TRBJ2-7; D remains unclear. There are 11 residues in the CDR3. Trimming stripped 2 bases from V and 6 bases from J, with 5 bases between. CDR1 is MGHRA and CDR2 is YSYEKL in the germline V gene. The DNA for the CDR3 is TGCGCCAGCAGCCAAACGGGCGAGCAGTACTTC. Amino acids: CASSQTGEQYF.